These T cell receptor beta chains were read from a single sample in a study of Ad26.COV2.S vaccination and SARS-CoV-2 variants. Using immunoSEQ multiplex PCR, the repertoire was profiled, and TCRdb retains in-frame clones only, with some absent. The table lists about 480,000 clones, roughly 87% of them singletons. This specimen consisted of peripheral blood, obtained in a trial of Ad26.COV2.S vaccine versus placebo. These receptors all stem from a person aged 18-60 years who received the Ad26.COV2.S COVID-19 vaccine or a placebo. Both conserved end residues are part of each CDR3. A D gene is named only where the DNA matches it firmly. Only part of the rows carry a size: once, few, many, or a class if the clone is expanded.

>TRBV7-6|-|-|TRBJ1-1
TGTGCCAGCGTCCCTGGCGGAGGCGGAACTGAAGCTTTCTTT
CASVPGGGGTEAFF
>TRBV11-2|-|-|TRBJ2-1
TGTGCCAGCACCGCGGGATATACCCATGAGCAGTTCTTC
CASTAGYTHEQFF
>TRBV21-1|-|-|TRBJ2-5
TGTGCCAGCAGATTTCAGGGGTGGGGTGACCAAGGTACGAAGGAGACCCAGTACTTC
CASRFQGWGDQGTKETQYF
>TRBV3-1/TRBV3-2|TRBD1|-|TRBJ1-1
TGTGCCAGCAGTCTACAGGGGACCACTGAAGCTTTCTTT
CASSLQGTTEAFF
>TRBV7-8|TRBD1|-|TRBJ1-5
TGTGCCAGCAGACCCGGGCGAACAGGGGGCGTGAAGGGGGCGGAATACCAGCCCCAGCATTTT
CASRPGRTGGVKGAEYQPQHF
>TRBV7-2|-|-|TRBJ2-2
TGTGCCAGCAGCTTAGCACGGCCCAGCAACACCGGGGAGCTGTTTTTT
CASSLARPSNTGELFF
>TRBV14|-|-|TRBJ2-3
TGTGCCAGCAGCCAAGGGGCTGGTCGCGTGCCAGATACGCAGTATTTT
CASSQGAGRVPDTQYF
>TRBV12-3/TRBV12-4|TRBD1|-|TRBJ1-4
TGTGCCAGCAGTTTCGGGACAGGGCGAATTTTT
CASSFGTGRIF
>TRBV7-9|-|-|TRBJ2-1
TGTGCCAGCAGCTTAGGGCAGGCCGTGGATGAGCAGTTCTTC
CASSLGQAVDEQFF
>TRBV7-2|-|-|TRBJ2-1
TGTGCCAGCAGCTTAACCCGGAGCCATGAGCAGTTCTTC
CASSLTRSHEQFF
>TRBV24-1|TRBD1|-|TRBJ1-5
TGTGCCACCGGACAGGGAGTCTCGGGCAATCAGCCCCAGCATTTT
CATGQGVSGNQPQHF
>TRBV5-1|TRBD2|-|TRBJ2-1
TGCGCCAGCAGACTAGCGGCCTACAATGAGCAGTTCTTC
CASRLAAYNEQFF
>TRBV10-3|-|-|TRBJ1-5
TGTGCCATCAGCCAACAGAAAAGCAATCAGCCCCAGCATTTT
CAISQQKSNQPQHF
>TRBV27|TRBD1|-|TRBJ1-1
TGTGCCAGCAGTTTATGGCCAGGGGGCACGAACACTGAAGCTTTCTTT
CASSLWPGGTNTEAFF
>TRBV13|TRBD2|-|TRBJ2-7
TGTGCCAGCCGTTCGAGAGGTAGCGGGGGGTTGAAGGAGCAGTACTTC
CASRSRGSGGLKEQYF
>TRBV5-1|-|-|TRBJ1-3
TGCGCCAGCAGTCGTGACATGACCTCTGGAAACACCATATATTTT
CASSRDMTSGNTIYF
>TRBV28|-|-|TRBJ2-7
TGTGCCAGCAGTTTCGCAAACCGTTACGAGCAGTACTTC
CASSFANRYEQYF
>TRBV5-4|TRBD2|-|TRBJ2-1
TGTGCCAGCAGCCTGGGGGGGGGAAACTCCTACAATGAGCAGTTCTTC
CASSLGGGNSYNEQFF
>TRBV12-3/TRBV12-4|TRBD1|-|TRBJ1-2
TGTGCCAGCAGTTTTGACAGGGTTGGCGGCTACACCTTC
CASSFDRVGGYTF
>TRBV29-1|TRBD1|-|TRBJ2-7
TGCAGCGTCGCCCAGGGACAGAGGACCTACGAGCAGTACTTC
CSVAQGQRTYEQYF
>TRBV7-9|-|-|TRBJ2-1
TGTGCCAGCAGCCCCGACGGATTTTACAATGAGCAGTTCTTC
CASSPDGFYNEQFF
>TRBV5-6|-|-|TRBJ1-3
TGTGCCAGCAGTTTCGACAGCTACCCTGGAAACACCATATATTTT
CASSFDSYPGNTIYF
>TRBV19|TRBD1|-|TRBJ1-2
TGTGCCAGTACGGATCCCCGAGGGGGCGCCTATGGCTACACCTTC
CASTDPRGGAYGYTF
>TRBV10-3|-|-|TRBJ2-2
TGTGCCATCGGGGGTGGGACCGGGGAGCTGTTTTTT
CAIGGGTGELFF
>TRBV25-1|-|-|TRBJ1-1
TGTGCCAGCAGTGACACACTGGGGCCGAACACTGAAGCTTTCTTT
CASSDTLGPNTEAFF
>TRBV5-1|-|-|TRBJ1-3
TGCGCCAGCAGCCTCGATGAGCGTTCCACCATATATTTT
CASSLDERSTIYF
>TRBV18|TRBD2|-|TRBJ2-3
TGTGCCAGCTCACCTTCGACTAGCGGGAGTGGTGATACGCAGTATTTT
CASSPSTSGSGDTQYF
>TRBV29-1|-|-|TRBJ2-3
TGCAGCGTTGTTGGGGTGGGGCCCCCAGATACGCAGTATTTT
CSVVGVGPPDTQYF
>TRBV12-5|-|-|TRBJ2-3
TGTGCTAGTGGTTTGGGACTGGATACGCAGTATTTT
CASGLGLDTQYF
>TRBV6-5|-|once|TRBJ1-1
TGTGCCAGCAGTTACGAGGGGAACACTGAAGCTTTCTTT
CASSYEGNTEAFF